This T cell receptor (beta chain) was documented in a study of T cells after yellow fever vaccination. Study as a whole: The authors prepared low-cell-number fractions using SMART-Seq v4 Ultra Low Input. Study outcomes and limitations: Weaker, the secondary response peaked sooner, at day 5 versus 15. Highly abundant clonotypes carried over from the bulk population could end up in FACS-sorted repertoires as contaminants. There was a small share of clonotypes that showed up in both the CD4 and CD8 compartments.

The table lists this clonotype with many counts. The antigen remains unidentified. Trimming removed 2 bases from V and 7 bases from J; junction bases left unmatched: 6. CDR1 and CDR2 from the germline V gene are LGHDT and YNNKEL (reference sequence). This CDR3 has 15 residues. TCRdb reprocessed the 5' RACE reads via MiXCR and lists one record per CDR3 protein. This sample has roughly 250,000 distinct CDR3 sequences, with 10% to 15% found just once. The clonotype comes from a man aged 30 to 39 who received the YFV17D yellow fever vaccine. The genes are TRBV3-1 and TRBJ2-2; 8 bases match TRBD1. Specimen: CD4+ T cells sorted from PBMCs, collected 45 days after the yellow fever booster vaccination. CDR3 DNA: TGTGCCAGCAGCCAAAACCAGGGGGCTGGCGGGGAGCTGTTTTTT. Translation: CASSQNQGAGGELFF.